A selection of T cell receptor beta chains follows, all from one sample in a study of CD8+CD57+ T cells in acquired aplastic anemia. TCRdb fed the reads into MiXCR, producing one record per CDR3 protein. Here the sample spans roughly 130,000 distinct CDR3 sequences, 48% being singletons. The sequencing input was sorted CD4+, CD8+, or CD8+CD57+ T cells (not recorded which) from PBMCs. The receptors were sampled from a human donor in good health, serving as a control. The CDR3 runs from the conserved cysteine through the conserved F or W. D genes are given only for firm matches. Some rows mark clone size as missing; the rest say once, few, many or name a class of expanded clone.

d_gene: NA; abundance: NA; j_gene: TRBJ2-5; v_gene: TRBV11-2; CDR3aa: CASSQRSETQYF; CDR3nt: TGTGCCAGCAGCCAGCGGTCAGAGACCCAGTACTTC
d_gene: TRBD1; abundance: few; j_gene: TRBJ1-1; v_gene: TRBV6-5; CDR3aa: CASSYEYRDRADTEAFF; CDR3nt: TGTGCCAGCAGTTATGAGTATCGGGACAGGGCGGACACTGAAGCTTTCTTT
d_gene: NA; abundance: many; j_gene: TRBJ1-3; v_gene: TRBV3-1; CDR3aa: CASSQVEGRGGNTIYF; CDR3nt: TGTGCCAGCAGCCAAGTTGAGGGTCGTGGTGGAAACACCATATATTTT
d_gene: NA; abundance: NA; j_gene: TRBJ1-4; v_gene: TRBV15; CDR3aa: CATSRDLGDGKLFF; CDR3nt: TGTGCCACCAGCAGAGATTTGGGGGATGGAAAACTGTTTTTT
d_gene: TRBD1; abundance: many; j_gene: TRBJ2-5; v_gene: TRBV7-9; CDR3aa: CASSASQPDREETQYF; CDR3nt: TGTGCCAGCAGCGCATCTCAACCGGACAGGGAGGAGACCCAGTACTTC
d_gene: NA; abundance: NA; j_gene: TRBJ1-2; v_gene: TRBV5-6; CDR3aa: CASSLSRQGYTF; CDR3nt: TGTGCCAGCAGCTTATCGAGGCAGGGCTACACCTTC
d_gene: NA; abundance: many; j_gene: TRBJ2-3; v_gene: TRBV20-1; CDR3aa: CSARPVGGSTDTQYF; CDR3nt: TGCAGTGCTAGACCCGTGGGGGGAAGCACAGATACGCAGTATTTT
d_gene: NA; abundance: NA; j_gene: TRBJ1-2; v_gene: TRBV11-2; CDR3aa: CASSLDGITNYGYTF; CDR3nt: TGTGCCAGCAGCTTAGATGGGATCACTAACTATGGCTACACCTTC
d_gene: NA; abundance: NA; j_gene: TRBJ2-7; v_gene: TRBV19; CDR3aa: CASSIREGYEQYF; CDR3nt: TGTGCCAGTAGTATCCGTGAGGGCTACGAGCAGTACTTC
d_gene: TRBD1; abundance: NA; j_gene: TRBJ1-1; v_gene: TRBV6-5; CDR3aa: CASSYPGQGVTEAFF; CDR3nt: TGTGCCAGCAGTTACCCGGGACAGGGTGTCACTGAAGCTTTCTTT
d_gene: TRBD2; abundance: NA; j_gene: TRBJ2-3; v_gene: TRBV5-4; CDR3aa: CASSLVAGDTDTQYF; CDR3nt: TGTGCCAGCAGCTTGGTGGCGGGGGATACAGATACGCAGTATTTT
d_gene: NA; abundance: NA; j_gene: TRBJ1-3; v_gene: TRBV15; CDR3aa: CATSSSYTGNTIYF; CDR3nt: TGTGCCACCAGCAGCTCATATACTGGAAACACCATATATTTT
d_gene: NA; abundance: NA; j_gene: TRBJ1-2; v_gene: TRBV19; CDR3aa: CASSIGGFGYGYTF; CDR3nt: TGTGCCAGTAGTATAGGGGGTTTCGGCTATGGCTACACCTTC
d_gene: TRBD1; abundance: NA; j_gene: TRBJ2-2; v_gene: TRBV12-3/TRBV12-4; CDR3aa: CVSRGQGEFGELFF; CDR3nt: TGTGTCAGCAGAGGACAGGGGGAATTCGGGGAGCTGTTTTTT
d_gene: TRBD1; abundance: NA; j_gene: TRBJ1-1; v_gene: TRBV25-1; CDR3aa: CASSQSGQGMNTEAFF; CDR3nt: TGTGCCAGCAGCCAATCCGGACAGGGGATGAACACTGAAGCTTTCTTT
d_gene: NA; abundance: NA; j_gene: TRBJ1-2; v_gene: TRBV20-1; CDR3aa: CSAIDYGYTF; CDR3nt: TGCAGTGCTATCGACTATGGCTACACCTTC
d_gene: NA; abundance: NA; j_gene: TRBJ2-7; v_gene: TRBV10-3; CDR3aa: CAIGVGQAYEQYF; CDR3nt: TGTGCCATCGGGGTGGGACAAGCCTACGAGCAGTACTTC
d_gene: NA; abundance: NA; j_gene: TRBJ2-5; v_gene: TRBV7-2; CDR3aa: CASSLNQGSETQYF; CDR3nt: TGTGCCAGCAGCTTAAATCAGGGGTCAGAGACCCAGTACTTC
d_gene: NA; abundance: NA; j_gene: TRBJ1-4; v_gene: TRBV20-1; CDR3aa: CSASLGRTIEKLFF; CDR3nt: TGCAGTGCTTCTCTGGGCAGGACAATAGAAAAACTGTTTTTT
d_gene: TRBD1; abundance: NA; j_gene: TRBJ2-7; v_gene: TRBV10-3; CDR3aa: CAISRDSSYEQYF; CDR3nt: TGTGCCATCAGTCGGGACAGCTCCTACGAGCAGTACTTC
d_gene: NA; abundance: many; j_gene: TRBJ2-5; v_gene: TRBV27; CDR3aa: CASSLGGHETQYF; CDR3nt: TGTGCCAGCAGTTTAGGGGGGCACGAGACCCAGTACTTC
d_gene: NA; abundance: NA; j_gene: TRBJ2-1; v_gene: TRBV20-1; CDR3aa: CSAGGLQQFF; CDR3nt: TGCAGTGCGGGGGGGCTCCAGCAGTTCTTC
d_gene: NA; abundance: NA; j_gene: TRBJ1-6; v_gene: TRBV19; CDR3aa: CASSWGGDSPLHF; CDR3nt: TGTGCCAGTAGTTGGGGCGGAGATTCACCCCTCCACTTT